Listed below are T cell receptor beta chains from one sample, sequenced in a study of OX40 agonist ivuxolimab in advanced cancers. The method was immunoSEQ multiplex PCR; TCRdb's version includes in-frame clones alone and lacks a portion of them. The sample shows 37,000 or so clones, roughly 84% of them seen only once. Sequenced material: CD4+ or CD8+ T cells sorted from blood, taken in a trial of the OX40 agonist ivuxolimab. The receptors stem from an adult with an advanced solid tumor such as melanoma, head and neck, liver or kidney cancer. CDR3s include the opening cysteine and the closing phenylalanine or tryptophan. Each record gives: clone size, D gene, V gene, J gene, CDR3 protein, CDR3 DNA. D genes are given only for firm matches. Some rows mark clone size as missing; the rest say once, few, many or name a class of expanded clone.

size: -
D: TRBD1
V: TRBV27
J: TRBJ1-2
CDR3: CASGGTGAFYGYTF
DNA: TGTGCCAGCGGGGGGACAGGGGCGTTCTATGGCTACACCTTC

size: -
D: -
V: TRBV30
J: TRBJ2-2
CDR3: CAWSERGADTGELFF
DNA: TGTGCCTGGAGCGAACGGGGGGCAGACACCGGGGAGCTGTTTTTT

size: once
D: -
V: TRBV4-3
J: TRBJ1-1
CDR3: CASSQVLVANTEAFF
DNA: TGCGCCAGCAGCCAAGTCCTGGTAGCGAACACTGAAGCTTTCTTT

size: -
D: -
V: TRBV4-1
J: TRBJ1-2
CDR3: CASSQGTDANYGYTF
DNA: TGCGCCAGCAGCCAAGGTACGGATGCTAACTATGGCTACACCTTC

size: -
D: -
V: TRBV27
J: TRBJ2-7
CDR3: CASSFGFSYEQYF
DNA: TGTGCCAGCAGTTTCGGGTTCTCCTACGAGCAGTACTTC

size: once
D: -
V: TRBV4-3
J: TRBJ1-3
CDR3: CASSQEWTAGNTIYF
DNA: TGCGCCAGCAGCCAAGAATGGACTGCCGGAAACACCATATATTTT

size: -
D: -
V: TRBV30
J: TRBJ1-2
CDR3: CAWSVAENYGYTF
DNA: TGTGCCTGGAGTGTAGCGGAAAACTATGGCTACACCTTC

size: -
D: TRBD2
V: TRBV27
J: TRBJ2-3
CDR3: CASSFSGGASDTQYF
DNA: TGTGCCAGCTCCTTTAGCGGGGGGGCGTCAGATACGCAGTATTTT

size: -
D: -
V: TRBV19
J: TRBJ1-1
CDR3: CASSIVGSPMNTEAFF
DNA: TGTGCCAGTAGTATAGTTGGCAGCCCCATGAACACTGAAGCTTTCTTT

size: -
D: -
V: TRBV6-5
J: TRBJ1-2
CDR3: CASSYYPPRGRDGYTF
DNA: TGTGCCAGCAGTTATTACCCCCCAAGGGGCAGGGATGGCTACACCTTC

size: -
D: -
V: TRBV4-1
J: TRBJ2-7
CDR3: CASSHPGDYEQYF
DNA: TGCGCCAGCAGCCATCCAGGGGACTACGAGCAGTACTTC

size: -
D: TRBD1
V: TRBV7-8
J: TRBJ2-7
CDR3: CASSDRHPGQGNDEQYF
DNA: TGTGCCAGCAGCGACAGACACCCGGGACAGGGGAACGACGAGCAGTACTTC

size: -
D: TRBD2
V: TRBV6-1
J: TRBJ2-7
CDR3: CASSELAGGSYEQYF
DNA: TGTGCCAGCAGTGAGTTAGCGGGGGGCTCCTACGAGCAGTACTTC

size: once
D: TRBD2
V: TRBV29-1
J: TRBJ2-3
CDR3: CSVEGLAGGTDTQYF
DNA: TGCAGCGTTGAAGGGCTAGCGGGGGGCACAGATACGCAGTATTTT